This is a list of T cell receptor beta chains from one sample in a study of T cells after yellow fever vaccination. TCRdb independently ran MiXCR on the 5' RACE reads; one entry per CDR3 protein. The profile covers over 300,000 distinct CDR3 sequences, with less than 4.5% appearing a single time and around 22% taken by the ten largest. Sequenced material: PBMCs, taken on the day of the yellow fever booster vaccination. These TCRs come from a man aged 18 to 29 who received the YFV17D yellow fever vaccine. CDR3s include the opening cysteine and the closing phenylalanine or tryptophan. D genes are given only for firm matches. The size of a clone is reported for some rows only, either as once, few or many, or as a class for expanded clones.

few TRBJ2-7 TRBV5-1 NA CASSIQGGGYEQYF TGCGCCAGCAGCATACAGGGAGGGGGATACGAGCAGTACTTC
NA TRBJ2-3 TRBV4-1 NA CASSQWDGGTDTQYF TGCGCCAGCAGCCAATGGGACGGGGGCACAGATACGCAGTATTTT
NA TRBJ1-2 TRBV12-3/TRBV12-4 NA CASTWGVYGYTF TGTGCCAGCACATGGGGGGTGTATGGCTACACCTTC
many TRBJ1-1 TRBV4-2 NA CASSVSRGNTEAFF TGTGCCAGCAGCGTCTCAAGGGGGAACACTGAAGCTTTCTTT
many TRBJ1-6 TRBV4-1 NA CASSQQGVNSPLHF TGCGCCAGCAGCCAGCAAGGGGTAAATTCACCCCTCCACTTT
NA TRBJ1-1 TRBV3-1 NA CASSRENTEAFF TGTGCCAGCAGCCGTGAGAACACTGAAGCTTTCTTT
many TRBJ2-4 TRBV18 TRBD1 CASSPPGQPQNIQYF TGTGCCAGCTCACCCCCGGGACAGCCTCAAAACATTCAGTACTTC
NA TRBJ2-5 TRBV7-2 NA CASSFGRGIQETQYF TGTGCCAGCAGCTTTGGGCGGGGCATCCAAGAGACCCAGTACTTC
many TRBJ1-1 TRBV19 NA CASSQPVSNTEAFF TGTGCCAGTAGTCAACCAGTCTCGAACACTGAAGCTTTCTTT
NA TRBJ2-6 TRBV27 NA CARVPGESSGANVLTF TGTGCCAGGGTTCCCGGGGAAAGCTCTGGGGCCAACGTCCTGACTTTC
NA TRBJ2-3 TRBV6-2/TRBV6-3 NA CASSLTPFTDTQYF TGTGCCAGCAGCCTGACGCCTTTCACAGATACGCAGTATTTT
many TRBJ2-1 TRBV12-3/TRBV12-4 NA CASSGTLWDEQFF TGTGCCAGCAGTGGGACTCTCTGGGATGAGCAGTTCTTC
many TRBJ2-3 TRBV5-1 NA CASSLGGFWLNTQYF TGCGCCAGCAGCTTGGGCGGGTTCTGGTTGAATACGCAGTATTTT
many TRBJ1-6 TRBV11-2 NA CASSLVGGDNSPLHF TGTGCCAGCAGCTTAGTGGGAGGGGATAATTCACCCCTCCACTTT
many TRBJ1-6 TRBV9 NA CASSVNQGRLHF TGTGCCAGCAGCGTAAATCAGGGGCGGCTCCACTTT
many TRBJ2-5 TRBV18 TRBD1 CASSQQGANEETQYF TGTGCCAGCTCCCAACAGGGGGCCAACGAGGAGACCCAGTACTTC
many TRBJ2-1 TRBV29-1 NA CSVHSSNEQFF TGCAGCGTTCACAGTAGCAATGAGCAGTTCTTC
few TRBJ1-1 TRBV29-1 NA CSVRENTEAFF TGCAGCGTCAGGGAGAACACTGAAGCTTTCTTT
few TRBJ1-1 TRBV7-2 NA CASSVQGTEAFF TGTGCCAGCAGCGTACAGGGCACTGAAGCTTTCTTT
many TRBJ2-1 TRBV4-3 TRBD1 CASSQEAGGHNEQFF TGCGCCAGCAGCCAAGAGGCAGGGGGACACAATGAGCAGTTCTTC
NA TRBJ2-1 TRBV5-6 TRBD1 CASRTPGQGAGEQFF TGTGCCAGCCGCACACCGGGACAGGGGGCAGGGGAGCAGTTCTTC
many TRBJ2-3 TRBV5-1 NA CASTPQGGDTDTQYF TGCGCCAGCACCCCACAGGGCGGTGATACAGATACGCAGTATTTT
many TRBJ2-5 TRBV11-2 NA CASSGDGRYQETQYF TGTGCCAGCAGCGGGGACGGACGCTACCAAGAGACCCAGTACTTC
NA TRBJ2-3 TRBV5-1 TRBD2 CASSGALTGGSDTQYF TGCGCCAGCAGCGGGGCGCTGACGGGGGGATCAGATACGCAGTATTTT
NA TRBJ1-3 TRBV7-2 NA CASSLIHTSISGNTIYF TGTGCCAGCAGCTTAATACATACGTCAATCTCTGGAAACACCATATATTTT